A single sample is the source of the 9 T cell receptor beta chains below, sequenced in a study. TCRdb redid the calling of the RT-PCR reads with MiXCR, one entry per CDR3 protein. The sample consists of about 700,000 distinct CDR3 sequences, approximately 15% of them appearing once. The material sequenced was memory CD4+ T cells from blood. The receptor source for this set is a female donor in good health, serving as a healthy control.

The chain joins TRBV28 to TRBJ2-7, with TRBD1 matching over 7 bases. Looked up from germline, CDR1 is MDHEN and CDR2 is SYDVKM. J gave up 4 bases and V 4 bases, and 7 bases lay outside the gene matches. The length of the CDR3 is 14 residues. CDR3 amino acids: CASSSTGLIYEQYF. The DNA for the CDR3 is TGTGCCAGCAGTTCGACAGGGCTTATTTACGAGCAGTACTTC.

Regarding this clonotype: Since the CDR3 does not end with the conserved phenylalanine or tryptophan, this likely comes from a read error. This sequence joins TRBV30 and TRBJ1-5; weak D call: TRBD1 (6 bases). Germline lookup yields CDR1 GTSNPN and CDR2 SVGIG (reference sequence). This CDR3 is 14 amino acids long. Trimming pared 0 bases from V and 4 bases from J, leaving 10 bases between. CDR3 nucleotide sequence: TGTGCCTGGAGTGTGGCTCAGGGGAATCAGCCCCAGCATTTG. Translated, it gives CAWSVAQGNQPQHL.

The rearrangement links TRBV9 to TRBJ2-1, with 11 bases fitting TRBD2. CDR1 and CDR2 from the germline V gene are SGDLS and YYNGEE. The CDR3 loop spans 17 amino acids. The junction had 11 bases not matched to a gene; V was cut back by 0 bases and J by 9 bases. The CDR3 nucleotides are TGTGCCAGCAGCGTAGTAGGTAGCGGGGGGGCCTATGGTGAGCAGTTCTTC. It translates to CASSVVGSGGAYGEQFF.

This clonotype was counted ten times or more. The chain joins TRBV20-1 to TRBJ2-2, with TRBD1 identical over 9 bases. V was pared by 6 bases and J by 4 bases, with 6 bases of the junction left unmatched. The CDR3 sequence is 14 residues long. CDR1 and CDR2 from the germline V gene are DFQATT and SNEGSKA (reference sequence). The CDR3 reads CSAPGTGITGELFF. In DNA, the CDR3 is TGCAGTGCCCCCGGGACAGGGATCACCGGGGAGCTGTTTTTT.

V usage is TRBV11-2 and J usage is TRBJ1-1; D is ambiguous. The CDR3 has 13 residues. Trimming removed 0 bases at V and 10 bases at J, with 12 bases between. Germline V CDR1 and CDR2: SGHAT, FQNNGV. As DNA, the CDR3 is TGTGCCAGCAGCTTAGATAATCTTAGGTCAGCTTTCTTT. Amino acids: CASSLDNLRSAFF.

The V gene is TRBV12-3 or TRBV12-4, the J gene TRBJ1-1, with D perhaps matching TRBD1 (6 bases). This CDR3 has 14 amino acids. V was clipped by 2 bases and J by 4 bases, with 11 bases between them. The CDR3 is CASSLQGRSTEAFF. The CDR3 region has the DNA TGTGCCAGCAGTTTACAGGGGAGATCCACTGAAGCTTTCTTT.

V usage is TRBV6-1 and J usage is TRBJ2-2; perhaps TRBD2 as D (6 bases). The V end lost 7 bases, the J end lost 0 bases, and 12 bases lay between the germline ends. Germline CDR1 MNHNS, CDR2 SASEGT. The CDR3 is 15 residues long. CDR3 sequence (DNA): TGTGCCAGCACCCCGGGACTTACGAACACCGGGGAGCTGTTTTTT. The encoded protein is CASTPGLTNTGELFF.

In its sample, this clonotype was seen many times. CDR3 sequence: CASSLTRAGEQFF. Here the CDR3 DNA reads TGTGCCAGCAGCTTAACTCGGGCTGGTGAGCAGTTCTTC. The chain joins TRBV7-3 to TRBJ2-1; the D is unclear. The CDR3 sequence is 13 residues long. Germline V gene sequence: CDR1 SGHTA, CDR2 FQGTGA. V lost 0 bases to trimming and J lost 9 bases, with 9 bases between them. Full variable domain (outside the CDR3, taken from reference TRBV7-3 and TRBJ2-1): GAGVSQTPSNKVTEKGKYVELRCDPISGHTALYWYRQSLGQGPEFLIYFQGTGAADDSGLPNDRFFAVRPEGSVSTLKIQRTERGDSAVYLCASSLTRAGEQFFGPGTRLTVL.

This clonotype has only a few counts. This rearrangement joins TRBV27 to TRBJ2-7; 9 bases fit TRBD2. With 2 bases clipped from V and 0 bases from J, the junction kept 2 bases outside the gene matches. The CDR3 length is 15 residues. The V gene's germline CDR1 is MNHEY and CDR2 SMNVEV (reference sequence). The CDR3 sequence: CASSLTGLASYEQYF. The CDR3 region has the DNA TGTGCCAGCAGTTTAACGGGACTAGCCTCCTACGAGCAGTACTTC.